This TCR beta chain was identified during a study of blood T cell repertoires in COVID-19 (dated by TCRdb to the early 2020s). Background for the entire study: Samples from collaborators originated in the United States, Italy and Spain and spanned both the acute and convalescent phases of COVID-19. The prospective study material was composed of cDNA or gDNA derived from T cells, B-cell-depleted T cells, or PBMCs. The dataset comprised deeply sampled blood TCRbeta repertoires from subjects exposed to, actively infected with, or recovered from COVID-19. The repertoires were released in a freely available public database meant as a resource for research on the immune response to SARS-CoV-2. Samples were obtained from the ongoing ImmuneRACE study (first 160 participants) and from 1,254 subjects provided by 6 global collaborators. A de-identified subject ID, COVID-19 status, age in years and sex were almost always included in the sample metadata. HLA class I and class II types, where available, came from metadata supplied by the sample provider rather than from assay-based typing.

Participants in the prospective study were aged about 18 to 90 years, lived in about two dozen United States geographic areas, and enrolled through a virtual design. In the prospective study, participants were assigned to cohorts based on the clinical history participants reported in a screening survey and a study questionnaire. For ImmuneRACE Cohort 3, a participant was defined as recovered based on two consecutive negative NP/OP PCR tests, clearance by a healthcare professional, or resolution of symptoms. In the prospective study, whole blood, serum and a nasopharyngeal or oropharyngeal swab were collected from each participant by mobile phlebotomists. Participants in the prospective study had the option to provide additional blood draws and questionnaires over a roughly 2-month period. Blood samples from the prospective study were shipped frozen or at room temperature prior to DNA extraction.

CDR1 is given as SGHTA and CDR2 as FQGNSA, both from the germline V gene. Taken from cysteine to phenylalanine, the CDR3 has 15 residues. Only the CDR3 region is kept as DNA, spanning 45 bases read in frame from base 1. For this chain, trimming is 1 base at the V end and 6 bases at the J end, and the number of junction bases without a gene match is 7. Overall study outcomes, separate from this receptor: Clinical and demographic metadata were provided uncurated, with the amount varying by source and participant.

TCRbeta CDR3 regions were amplified from genomic DNA by means of the immunoSEQ Assay, a bias-controlled multiplex PCR. The original pipeline was this. Nucleated cell counts per sample were estimated from amplification of reference gene primers within the assay. To quantify the absolute abundance of each unique TCRbeta CDR3 rearrangement, sequence reads were collapsed and filtered. For each sample, productive Simpson clonality was calculated by taking the square root of Simpson's diversity index across productive rearrangements. TCRdb obtained this table from immuneACCESS and retained in-frame rearrangements with V and J assigned. These tables miss some clones; where compared with another copy, unresolved V genes account for less than half of the shortfall, and the remainder is unexplained. V, J and clone size are those of that table, while D and trimming were read from the DNA. In all, the sample holds roughly 290,000 clones, and around 90% of those were seen once. The top ten clones comprise around 1.7% of the sample.

On this clone itself: Its target antigen remains unknown. Per-base quality was not reported, and no clone a single base away is much larger than it.

The sequence derives from a woman aged 40 to 55 who had recovered from COVID-19. The rearranged chain carries TRBV7-2 and TRBJ1-1, with 8 central nucleotides matching TRBD1. Sequenced material: PBMCs or T cells enriched from blood (not recorded which). The nucleotide sequence reads as follows: TGTGCCAGCAGCTTAGTTGCCAGGGGGCGATCTGAAGCTTTCTTT. Its coded protein is CASSLVARGRSEAFF.